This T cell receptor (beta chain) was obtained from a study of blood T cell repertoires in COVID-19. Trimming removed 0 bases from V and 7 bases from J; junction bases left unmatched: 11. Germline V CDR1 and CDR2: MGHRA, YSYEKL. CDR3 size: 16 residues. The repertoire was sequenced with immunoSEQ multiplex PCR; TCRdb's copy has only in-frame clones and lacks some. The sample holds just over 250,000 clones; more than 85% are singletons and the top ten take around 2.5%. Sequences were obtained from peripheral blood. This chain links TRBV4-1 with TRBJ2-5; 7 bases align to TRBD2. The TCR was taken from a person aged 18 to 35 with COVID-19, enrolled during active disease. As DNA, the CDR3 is TGCGCCAGCAGCCAAGATCCTGGACTAGTTGGTGGGACCCAGTACTTC. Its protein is CASSQDPGLVGGTQYF.